This is a list of T cell receptor beta chains from one sample in a study of blood T cell repertoires in COVID-19. Repertoires were generated with immunoSEQ multiplex PCR, while TCRdb's copy carries only in-frame clones and drops some. The table has about 240,000 clones, roughly 80% seen once. The sequenced sample consisted of PBMCs or T cells enriched from blood (not recorded which). The receptors here all came from a woman aged 40 to 55 who had been exposed to COVID-19. Each CDR3 is given with its conserved first and last residue. A D gene is named only where the DNA matches it firmly. Clone size appears in some rows only: once, few, many, or a class for an expanded clone.

DNA: TGTGCCAGCAGCTTAGTGGGGACAGGGGCTAATCAGCCCCAGCATTTT
CDR3: CASSLVGTGANQPQHF
J: TRBJ1-5
length: 16
size: -
V: TRBV7-2
D: TRBD1

DNA: TGTGCCAGCAGTGTCGCCACAGGGGGCCACGAGCAGTACTTC
CDR3: CASSVATGGHEQYF
J: TRBJ2-7
length: 14
size: -
V: TRBV28
D: TRBD1

DNA: TGTGCCAGCAGCTTCAGGGGGTCCCAAGAGACCCAGTACTTC
CDR3: CASSFRGSQETQYF
J: TRBJ2-5
length: 14
size: -
V: TRBV5-8
D: TRBD1

DNA: TGTGCCAGCAGCCAAGTTCAGACTACCACAGATACGCAGTATTTT
CDR3: CASSQVQTTTDTQYF
J: TRBJ2-3
length: 15
size: once
V: TRBV3-1/TRBV3-2
D: -

DNA: TGTGCCAGCTCACTCGGGACAGGGGATCAGCCCCAGCATTTT
CDR3: CASSLGTGDQPQHF
J: TRBJ1-5
length: 14
size: -
V: TRBV18
D: TRBD1

DNA: TGTGCCAGCAGTTACCAGGGTTCCGCTGAAGCTTTCTTT
CDR3: CASSYQGSAEAFF
J: TRBJ1-1
length: 13
size: -
V: TRBV6-5
D: -

DNA: TGCGCCAGCAGCCAAAAAGACGGACAGGGAATGGTCGAGCAGTACTTC
CDR3: CASSQKDGQGMVEQYF
J: TRBJ2-7
length: 16
size: -
V: TRBV4-1
D: TRBD1

DNA: TGTGCCAGCAGCCCCGGGGGGCCAGATACGCAGTATTTT
CDR3: CASSPGGPDTQYF
J: TRBJ2-3
length: 13
size: few
V: TRBV28
D: -

DNA: TGTGCCAGCCTTCAGGGCAACCCTAGCAATCAGCCCCAGCATTTT
CDR3: CASLQGNPSNQPQHF
J: TRBJ1-5
length: 15
size: -
V: TRBV18
D: -

DNA: TGTGCCAGCTCGAGGTCAGATAACTATGGCTACACCTTC
CDR3: CASSRSDNYGYTF
J: TRBJ1-2
length: 13
size: -
V: TRBV2
D: -

DNA: TGTGCCATCAGTGATTCACTGATGGGGGGGAATGAGCAGTTCTTC
CDR3: CAISDSLMGGNEQFF
J: TRBJ2-1
length: 15
size: -
V: TRBV10-3
D: TRBD2

DNA: TGTGCCAGCAGGGTCACAGGGGGCGAGCAGTACTTC
CDR3: CASRVTGGEQYF
J: TRBJ2-7
length: 12
size: -
V: TRBV6-5
D: TRBD1

DNA: TGTGCCTGCACTTTGAAGAAGGGGGCTAACACTGAAGCTTTCTTT
CDR3: CACTLKKGANTEAFF
J: TRBJ1-1
length: 15
size: -
V: TRBV30
D: TRBD1

DNA: TGTGCCAGCAGCTTAGGGGACAGGATCAACACAGATACGCAGTATTTT
CDR3: CASSLGDRINTDTQYF
J: TRBJ2-3
length: 16
size: -
V: TRBV7-9
D: TRBD1

DNA: TGTGCCAGTACCTTGGGGGGGAGGGGCAATCAGCCCCAGCATTTT
CDR3: CASTLGGRGNQPQHF
J: TRBJ1-5
length: 15
size: -
V: TRBV19
D: -

DNA: TGTGCCAGCAGCTTAGGCGGGGGGGAGAATGAGCAGTTCTTC
CDR3: CASSLGGGENEQFF
J: TRBJ2-1
length: 14
size: -
V: TRBV5-6
D: TRBD2

DNA: TGTGCCTGGAGTGTGGGGATAGCGGCCGGGGAGCTGTTTTTT
CDR3: CAWSVGIAAGELFF
J: TRBJ2-2
length: 14
size: -
V: TRBV30
D: -

DNA: TGCGCCAGCAGCCAGGGGACTGGACGGTCAAACATTCAGTACTTC
CDR3: CASSQGTGRSNIQYF
J: TRBJ2-4
length: 15
size: -
V: TRBV4-1
D: -

DNA: TGTGCCAGCAGCCCTCAAGGGGACGAGCAGTACTTC
CDR3: CASSPQGDEQYF
J: TRBJ2-7
length: 12
size: -
V: TRBV7-6
D: -

DNA: TGTGCCAGCAGCCCAGCCAGGCACCGTAATGAAAAACTGTTTTTT
CDR3: CASSPARHRNEKLFF
J: TRBJ1-4
length: 15
size: -
V: TRBV7-8
D: -

DNA: TGTGCCAGCTTCCCCCGGGACAGGGGAAACACCGGGGAGCTGTTTTTT
CDR3: CASFPRDRGNTGELFF
J: TRBJ2-2
length: 16
size: -
V: TRBV2
D: TRBD1

DNA: TGTGCCAGCAGTTACTACCGGACTAGCGGGGATGAGCAGTTCTTC
CDR3: CASSYYRTSGDEQFF
J: TRBJ2-1
length: 15
size: -
V: TRBV2
D: TRBD2

DNA: TGTGCCAGCAGCTTAAATCAGGGGTCGCGTATTGACGAGCAGTACTTC
CDR3: CASSLNQGSRIDEQYF
J: TRBJ2-7
length: 16
size: once
V: TRBV7-3
D: -

DNA: TGTGCCAGCTCACCCGTAGCAGCGAACACTGAAGCTTTCTTT
CDR3: CASSPVAANTEAFF
J: TRBJ1-1
length: 14
size: once
V: TRBV18
D: -

DNA: TGTGCCAGCAGCTTGCCGGGGGGAGGAGAGACCCAGTACTTC
CDR3: CASSLPGGGETQYF
J: TRBJ2-5
length: 14
size: -
V: TRBV5-5
D: TRBD2

DNA: TGTGCCACCAGCCGGGGGGAGGACACTGAAGCTTTCTTT
CDR3: CATSRGEDTEAFF
J: TRBJ1-1
length: 13
size: -
V: TRBV15
D: -

DNA: TGCGCCAGCAGCTTAAAGGGGGAAATTAGCTCCTACGAGCAGTACTTC
CDR3: CASSLKGEISSYEQYF
J: TRBJ2-7
length: 16
size: -
V: TRBV5-1
D: -

DNA: TGTGCCAGCAGATCGCGGACTAGCGGAGATACGCAGTATTTT
CDR3: CASRSRTSGDTQYF
J: TRBJ2-3
length: 14
size: -
V: TRBV2
D: TRBD2

DNA: TGTGCCAGTAGTATTGGGGACAGGGGTAGTGAGCAGTTCTTC
CDR3: CASSIGDRGSEQFF
J: TRBJ2-1
length: 14
size: -
V: TRBV19
D: TRBD1

DNA: TGTGCCAGCAGCGTAGCCGGGAACAATGAGCAGTTCTTC
CDR3: CASSVAGNNEQFF
J: TRBJ2-1
length: 13
size: -
V: TRBV9
D: -

DNA: TGTGCCTGGAGTGTTGGGACACCTTACACTGAAGCTTTCTTT
CDR3: CAWSVGTPYTEAFF
J: TRBJ1-1
length: 14
size: few
V: TRBV30
D: -

DNA: TGTGCCAGCAGCCTGGGCGTGAGCACCGGGGAGCTGTTTTTT
CDR3: CASSLGVSTGELFF
J: TRBJ2-2
length: 14
size: -
V: TRBV5-4
D: -

DNA: TGTGCCAGCTCTGGGACAGGGCCTATCTATGGCTACACCTTC
CDR3: CASSGTGPIYGYTF
J: TRBJ1-2
length: 14
size: -
V: TRBV25-1
D: TRBD1

DNA: TGTGCCACCAGGGCAAGCGGGGGATTACAAGAGACCCAGTACTTC
CDR3: CATRASGGLQETQYF
J: TRBJ2-5
length: 15
size: -
V: TRBV24-1
D: TRBD2

DNA: TGTGCCAGCAACCCGACTTTTGACAATCAGCCCCAGCATTTT
CDR3: CASNPTFDNQPQHF
J: TRBJ1-5
length: 14
size: -
V: TRBV28
D: -

DNA: TGTGCCAGCAGTTACTCTTTCGGGGAAAAGACAGGGGCGACCGAGCAGTACTTC
CDR3: CASSYSFGEKTGATEQYF
J: TRBJ2-7
length: 18
size: many
V: TRBV6-2/TRBV6-3
D: TRBD1

DNA: TGTGCCAGCAGCACAGGGGTTTCGTCTGGAAACACCATATATTTT
CDR3: CASSTGVSSGNTIYF
J: TRBJ1-3
length: 15
size: -
V: TRBV9
D: TRBD1

DNA: TGTGCCAGCAGCTTGGCCGGCAGGGGAGAATATGGCTACACCTTC
CDR3: CASSLAGRGEYGYTF
J: TRBJ1-2
length: 15
size: -
V: TRBV5-4
D: -

DNA: TGTGCCAGTAGTAATCAGGGGAGAGGAAGCAATCAGCCCCAGCATTTT
CDR3: CASSNQGRGSNQPQHF
J: TRBJ1-5
length: 16
size: -
V: TRBV19
D: -

DNA: TGTGCCAGCAGTCCCCTTAATCAGCCCCAGCATTTT
CDR3: CASSPLNQPQHF
J: TRBJ1-5
length: 12
size: -
V: TRBV27
D: -

DNA: TGTGCCAGCAGCTTAGTTCGGGGGGGTGTTGTGGAGCAGTACTTC
CDR3: CASSLVRGGVVEQYF
J: TRBJ2-7
length: 15
size: -
V: TRBV7-6
D: TRBD2

DNA: TGTGCCAGCAGCTATACCGGGACAGCGAACACTGAAGCTTTCTTT
CDR3: CASSYTGTANTEAFF
J: TRBJ1-1
length: 15
size: -
V: TRBV6-5
D: TRBD1

DNA: TGTGCCAGCGGAGGGGGCGCGACCTACGAGCAGTACTTC
CDR3: CASGGGATYEQYF
J: TRBJ2-7
length: 13
size: -
V: TRBV28
D: -

DNA: TGTGCCAGCAGCGATAGGGGGGGCAGAAAGAACACTGAAGCTTTCTTT
CDR3: CASSDRGGRKNTEAFF
J: TRBJ1-1
length: 16
size: -
V: TRBV9
D: -

DNA: TGTGCCAGCAGTTACGGGACAGGGGGTTATGAAGCTTTCTTT
CDR3: CASSYGTGGYEAFF
J: TRBJ1-1
length: 14
size: once
V: TRBV6-2/TRBV6-3
D: TRBD1

DNA: TGTGCCAGCTCACCACAGGGTCAGGGGCTAGGTACTGAAGCTTTCTTT
CDR3: CASSPQGQGLGTEAFF
J: TRBJ1-1
length: 16
size: -
V: TRBV18
D: -

DNA: TGTGCCAGCAGCTTGTGGGCCTCTGGAAACACCATATATTTT
CDR3: CASSLWASGNTIYF
J: TRBJ1-3
length: 14
size: -
V: TRBV5-6
D: -

DNA: TGTGCCAGTAGTATGGCGGGGGGGGCCCGGGACACAGATACGCAGTATTTT
CDR3: CASSMAGGARDTDTQYF
J: TRBJ2-3
length: 17
size: -
V: TRBV19
D: TRBD2

DNA: TGCAGCGTTGAAGACTCGGGAACCGGGGAGCTGTTTTTT
CDR3: CSVEDSGTGELFF
J: TRBJ2-2
length: 13
size: -
V: TRBV29-1
D: -

DNA: TGTGCCAGCAGTCGACCTGCAGGGCAGCCCCAGCATTTT
CDR3: CASSRPAGQPQHF
J: TRBJ1-5
length: 13
size: -
V: TRBV6-2/TRBV6-3
D: -

DNA: TGTGCCAGCATCAGGAACTATGAGCAGTTCTTC
CDR3: CASIRNYEQFF
J: TRBJ2-1
length: 11
size: -
V: TRBV2
D: -

DNA: TGCGCCAGCAGCTTGGGGACAGGGTGGGATACGCAGTATTTT
CDR3: CASSLGTGWDTQYF
J: TRBJ2-3
length: 14
size: -
V: TRBV5-1
D: TRBD1